This TCR beta chain came from a study of T cells in Graves' hyperthyroidism and ophthalmopathy. Note on this clonotype: Its target is unknown. Germline and junction disagree at one end, which may indicate a read error.

Germline-derived CDR1 and CDR2 are KGHDR and SFDVKD. The CDR3 is 17 residues long. The study based diagnoses on clinical symptoms, serum thyroxine and TRAb, thyroid ultrasound and orbital computed tomography. Researchers took RNA transcripts and amplified the TCR beta CDR3 regions from them. During a first-round RT-PCR of the TCR CDR3, the HTBI primer set was used. A single record per CDR3 protein comes from TCRdb applying MiXCR to the multiplex PCR reads. There are 700,000 to 850,000 distinct CDR3 sequences in the sample; around 40% occur only once, and around 31% lies in the top ten. Points from the study as a whole: A model of 13 V-J pairs discriminated ophthalmopathy from stable hyperthyroidism. Most expanded thyroid clonotypes above 0.001 also appeared in blood. Median prediction lead before ophthalmopathy onset was 5 to 7.5 months with the model.

This clonotype originated in a woman in her thirties or forties with Graves' hyperthyroidism. The rearrangement joins TRBV24-1 to TRBJ2-7; 14 nucleotides agree with TRBD2. The end of the DNA is better explained by TRBJ2-1, so the J call may be wrong. Sequencing input: blood. CDR3 sequence: CASSDGTSGGSYNEQFF. DNA for the CDR3: TGTGCCAGCAGTGATGGGACTAGCGGGGGCTCGTACAATGAGCAGTTCTTC.